What follows are 27 T cell receptor beta chains derived from one specimen sequenced in a study of human T cells and chemical hapten exposure. TCRdb fed the RACE reads into MiXCR, producing one record per CDR3 protein. There are about 260,000 distinct CDR3 sequences in the sample; about 8.1% occur only once, and over 2% lies in the top ten. This sample's time point: pre-sensitization, week 0. Treatment defined: therapeutic diphenylcyclopropenone sensitization with weekly scalp DPC. The sample was whole blood, taken in connection with sensitization to the hapten diphenylcyclopropenone (DPC). These receptors came from a woman between 40 and 50 years old with alopecia areata. Some clones in this sample may be carry-over from other donors' samples.

This clonotype was seen only a few times. V and J are TRBV7-6 and TRBJ2-3, with 14 bases lining up with TRBD2. J gave up 7 bases and V 5 bases, and 20 bases lay outside the gene matches. Per germline, CDR1 SGHVS and CDR2 FNYEAQ. The CDR3 is 20 residues long. In DNA, the CDR3 is TGTGCCAGCAGCCCACGGGTTTTTACGGGACTAGCGGGAGAGGGTAATACGCAGTATTTT. It is translated as CASSPRVFTGLAGEGNTQYF. Together with reference TRBV7-6 and TRBJ2-3, the CDR3 gives the full variable domain: GAGVSQSPRYKVTKRGQDVALRCDPISGHVSLYWYRQALGQGPEFLTYFNYEAQQDKSGLPNDRFSAERPEGSISTLTIQRTEQRDSAMYRCASSPRVFTGLAGEGNTQYFGPGTRLTVL.

This clonotype occurred a few times. V gene TRBV20-1 combines with J gene TRBJ1-4; D may be TRBD1 (5 bases). The V end was cut by 0 bases, the J end by 2 bases, with 13 bases between. Germline V gene data show CDR1 as DFQATT and CDR2 as SNEGSKA (reference sequence). The CDR3 loop spans 16 amino acids. The CDR3 DNA is TGCAGTGCTAGAGAAGCCACCAGGGTGACTAATGAAAAACTGTTTTTT. Protein: CSAREATRVTNEKLFF.

This clonotype was seen many times. The gene calls are TRBV9 and TRBJ1-1, with D perhaps TRBD1 (5 bases). The CDR3 covers 15 residues. Germline assignment: CDR1 SGDLS and CDR2 YYNGEE. V lost 0 bases, J lost 0 bases, and 9 bases lay in between. CDR3 region: CASSVGGALNTEAFF. The CDR3 bases are TGTGCCAGCAGCGTAGGAGGGGCGCTGAACACTGAAGCTTTCTTT. Filled out from reference TRBV9 and TRBJ1-1, the complete variable domain reads DSGVTQTPKHLITATGQRVTLRCSPRSGDLSVYWYQQSLDQGLQFLIQYYNGEERAKGNILERFSAQQFPDLHSELNLSSLELGDSALYFCASSVGGALNTEAFFGQGTRLTVV.

This chain connects TRBV5-1 to TRBJ2-2; D ambiguous. Germline V lookup: CDR1 SGHRS, CDR2 YFSETQ. V was cut by 0 bases and J by 5 bases, with 11 bases left in between. This CDR3 region has 15 residues. The CDR3: CASSLVQAGTGELFF. The CDR3 DNA follows: TGCGCCAGCAGCTTGGTCCAGGCCGGGACCGGGGAGCTGTTTTTT.

The CDR3 DNA follows: TGTGCCAGCAGCCAAGCCGGGACAGGGGGTGGCTATGGCTACACCTTC. Amino acids: CASSQAGTGGGYGYTF. The chain carries TRBV14 and TRBJ1-2, with 11 bases that match TRBD1. This CDR3 is built from 16 residues. V trimming: 1 base; J trimming: 4 bases; junction bases outside the gene matches: 5. Germline-derived CDR1 and CDR2 are SGHDN and FVKESK.

This clonotype was recorded a few times. The gene calls are TRBV5-4 and TRBJ2-7; D gene unclear. Germline V CDR1 and CDR2: SGHNT, YYREEE (reference sequence). The length of the CDR3 is 14 residues. With 2 bases removed from V and 2 bases from J, the gap between germline ends came to 11 bases. Written as DNA, the CDR3 is TGTGCCAGCAGCTTCGGCCTGCATACCTACGAGCAGTACTTC. This translates into CASSFGLHTYEQYF. Based on the CDR3 plus reference TRBV5-4 and TRBJ2-7, the full variable domain is ETGVTQSPTHLIKTRGQQVTLRCSSQSGHNTVSWYQQALGQGPQFIFQYYREEENGRGNFPPRFSGLQFPNYSSELNVNALELDDSALYLCASSFGLHTYEQYFGPGTRLTVT.

This chain links TRBV5-5 with TRBJ2-2; D might be TRBD1 (6 bases). Germline assignment: CDR1 SGHKS and CDR2 YYEKEE (reference sequence). Trimming took 0 bases from V and 7 from J, leaving 10 bases between them. CDR3 length: 14 residues. CDR3 residues: CASSLGQVIGELFF. CDR3 nucleotide sequence: TGTGCCAGCAGCTTGGGACAGGTGATCGGGGAGCTGTTTTTT.

This clonotype was seen a handful of times. The chain is built from TRBV7-6 and TRBJ1-2, with D tentatively TRBD1 (6 bases). Trimming removed 5 bases at V and 7 bases at J, with 14 bases between. CDR3 size: 13 residues. In germline, CDR1 is SGHVS, CDR2 FNYEAQ. The CDR3 nucleotides are TGTGCCAGCAGCCCCTTGGGGGCGAGTGGCTACACCTTC. Residues: CASSPLGASGYTF.

The CDR3 reads CASSLDPQGIGTSNYGYTF. The CDR3 DNA follows: TGCGCCAGCAGCTTGGACCCACAGGGAATAGGGACCTCTAACTATGGCTACACCTTC. The J gene is TRBJ1-2, the V gene TRBV5-1; possible D gene TRBD1, 6 bases. CDR3 length: 19 amino acids. With 0 bases removed from V and 0 bases from J, the gap between germline ends came to 21 bases. Germline V gene lookup returns CDR1 SGHRS and CDR2 YFSETQ.

This clonotype was seen many times. The V call is TRBV27, the J call TRBJ2-3; D may be TRBD1 (5 bases). This CDR3 region has 12 residues. Trimming removed 8 bases from V and 6 bases from J, with 12 bases in between. CDR1 is MNHEY, CDR2 SMNVEV, per germline (reference sequence). The CDR3 bases are TGTGCCAGCGCCGCCCCAGGGGATACGCAGTATTTT. It encodes CASAAPGDTQYF.

This clonotype was recorded a few times. The gene calls are TRBV7-9 and TRBJ2-1; TRBD2 aligns across 8 bases. CDR1 and CDR2 (germline): SEHNR, FQNEAQ (reference sequence). The CDR3 loop spans 16 amino acids. The junction had 10 bases not matched to a gene; V was cut back by 5 bases and J by 4 bases. CDR3 protein: CASSPGGLARYNEQFF. In nucleotides, the CDR3 is TGTGCCAGCAGCCCGGGGGGGCTAGCGAGGTACAATGAGCAGTTCTTC.

The genes are TRBV25-1 and TRBJ2-7; TRBD1 matches at 8 bases. The CDR3 sequence is 15 residues long. Trimming cost V 4 bases and J 5 bases; bases outside gene matches: 10. Germline loops: CDR1 MGHDK, CDR2 SYGVNS. CDR3 protein: CASSVSWTGSHEQYF. Here the CDR3 DNA reads TGTGCCAGCAGTGTGAGTTGGACAGGGTCCCACGAGCAGTACTTC.

This clonotype was seen many times. The chain couples TRBV7-9 to TRBJ2-7; 10 bases align to TRBD1. The CDR3 consists of 14 residues. The germline V gene encodes CDR1 SEHNR and CDR2 FQNEAQ (reference sequence). J gave up 5 bases and V 7 bases, and 8 bases lay outside the gene matches. This CDR3 is CASNPGQGIHEQYF. In nucleotides, the CDR3 is TGTGCCAGCAACCCGGGACAGGGGATTCACGAGCAGTACTTC.

The chain recombines TRBV5-1 with TRBJ2-5; D ambiguous. V lost 1 base and J lost 3, with 7 bases in between. The CDR3 length is 13 residues. The germline V gene has CDR1 SGHRS and CDR2 YFSETQ. The CDR3 spells CASSLFWKETQYF. DNA of the CDR3: TGCGCCAGCAGCTTGTTCTGGAAAGAGACCCAGTACTTC.

This clonotype has just one count. CDR3 DNA: TGTGCCAGCAGCTTACGGGGTTTCCACACCGGGGAGCTGTTTTTT. As protein: CASSLRGFHTGELFF. The V and J genes are TRBV7-9 and TRBJ2-2, with a weak D call TRBD2 (5 bases). Germline CDR1 reads SEHNR; CDR2 reads FQNEAQ (reference sequence). V was shortened by 2 bases and J by 3 bases, with 10 bases between the two germline ends. This CDR3 region has 15 residues.

The chain joins TRBV18 to TRBJ2-7; tentatively, D is TRBD1 (6 bases). There are 16 residues in the CDR3. Germline V gene lookup returns CDR1 KGHSH and CDR2 LQKENI. Trimming left V 3 bases short and J 1 base short, with 16 bases between. CDR3 DNA sequence: TGTGCCAGCTCACCTACAAGCCCACAGGGATCCTACGAGCAGTACTTC. Translated: CASSPTSPQGSYEQYF.

This clonotype was counted only a few times. The chain has TRBV7-2 and TRBJ2-3, with a tentative D call TRBD2 (5 bases). The length of the CDR3 is 14 residues. Trimming left V 2 bases short and J 4 bases short, with 10 bases between. The germline gives CDR1 SGHTA, CDR2 FQGNSA. CDR3 in DNA: TGTGCCAGCAGCTTAAGTAGCGTCCCAGATACGCAGTATTTT. It translates to CASSLSSVPDTQYF.

The chain has TRBV4-3 and TRBJ2-2; D is possibly TRBD2 (5 bases). CDR1 and CDR2 (germline): LGHNA, YSLEER. V lost 1 base to trimming and J lost 5 bases, with 11 bases between them. CDR3 length: 15 residues. This chain's CDR3 is CASSQGSSRTGELFF. For the CDR3, the DNA is TGCGCCAGCAGCCAAGGCTCTAGCCGGACCGGGGAGCTGTTTTTT.

This chain links TRBV29-1 with TRBJ2-3, with D unclear. Trimming pared 4 bases from V and 3 bases from J, leaving 5 bases between. The germline V gene has CDR1 SQVTM and CDR2 ANQGSEA. The CDR3 totals 11 residues. The CDR3 region has the DNA TGCAGCGTTGCGGAGACAGATACGCAGTATTTT. It yields the protein CSVAETDTQYF.

The chain recombines TRBV7-8 with TRBJ2-3; D not certain. Trimming left V 5 bases short and J 3 bases short, with 12 bases between. The CDR3 sequence is 14 residues long. CDR1 and CDR2 from the germline V gene are SGHVS and FQNEAQ. The CDR3 nucleotides are TGTGCCAGCAGCCCCAGCGCAGCGACAGATACGCAGTATTTT. Residues: CASSPSAATDTQYF.

A few counts support this clonotype. Here the CDR3 omits its conserved ending phenylalanine or tryptophan, so a read error is the likely source. The limits of the CDR3 on the DNA are not certain, so only TCRdb's listed CDR3 is given. The chain joins TRBV28 to TRBJ2-7; the table's TRBD1 call for D was not verified on the DNA. CDR1 is MDHEN and CDR2 is SYDVKM in the germline V gene. The CDR3 is 11 amino acids in total, end residues counted. CDR3: CASSRVRAPPL.

The table lists this clonotype with a few counts. This rearrangement joins TRBV29-1 to TRBJ1-4; 7 nucleotides match TRBD1. The CDR3 has 15 amino acids. The germline V gene has CDR1 SQVTM and CDR2 ANQGSEA. Losses at the gene ends were 7 bases for V and 2 bases for J; bases not matched to a gene: 10. The CDR3 is CSALFTGVTNEKLFF. The CDR3 region has the DNA TGCAGCGCCTTATTCACAGGGGTCACTAATGAAAAACTGTTTTTT.

This clonotype was seen repeatedly, ten times or more. This chain links TRBV28 with TRBJ1-2; D gene unclear. The length of the CDR3 is 15 residues. Germline CDR1 and CDR2: MDHEN and SYDVKM. V was cut by 1 base and J by 4 bases, with 13 bases left in between. The CDR3 DNA sequence: TGTGCCAGCAGTTTATCGCGGAGAGGAGCCTATGGCTACACCTTC. It codes for CASSLSRRGAYGYTF.

J is TRBJ2-3 and V is TRBV5-1; 12 nucleotides line up with TRBD2. J gave up 5 bases and V 3 bases, and 7 bases lay outside the gene matches. The germline gives CDR1 SGHRS, CDR2 YFSETQ. The length of the CDR3 is 16 residues. The CDR3: CASSWRLAGAVDTQYF. The CDR3 DNA reads as TGCGCCAGCAGCTGGAGACTAGCGGGAGCTGTAGATACGCAGTATTTT. Drawing the rest from reference TRBV5-1 and TRBJ2-3, the complete variable domain is KAGVTQTPRYLIKTRGQQVTLSCSPISGHRSVSWYQQTPGQGLQFLFEYFSETQRNKGNFPGRFSGRQFSNSRSEMNVSTLELGDSALYLCASSWRLAGAVDTQYFGPGTRLTVL.

This clonotype has a handful of counts. The chain has TRBV6-2 or TRBV6-3 and TRBJ2-7; TRBD1 matches 8 bases. J was trimmed by 4 bases and V by 7 bases; bases with no gene match: 12. Germline values: CDR1 MNHEY, CDR2 SVGEGT. This CDR3 is built from 15 residues. The CDR3 DNA sequence: TGTGCCAGCACCTCGACCTGGACAGGGTTGTACGAGCAGTACTTC. Its protein product is CASTSTWTGLYEQYF.

This clonotype was counted ten times or more. The chain combines TRBV4-1 with TRBJ2-5; D might be TRBD2 (5 bases). The germline CDR1 and CDR2 sequences are MGHRA and YSYEKL. The V end lost 1 base, the J end lost 4 bases, and 10 bases lay between the germline ends. The CDR3 has 14 residues. The CDR3 sequence is CASSQVSSIETQYF. CDR3 DNA sequence: TGCGCCAGCAGCCAAGTCTCTAGCATAGAGACCCAGTACTTC.

This sequence joins TRBV27 and TRBJ2-3, with D possibly matching TRBD1 (6 bases). V dropped 3 bases and J dropped 1 base, with 20 bases sitting between them. Germline loops: CDR1 MNHEY, CDR2 SMNVEV (reference sequence). This CDR3 contains 18 residues. The CDR3 protein is CASSFKGQGTFRTDTQYF. DNA for the CDR3: TGTGCCAGCAGTTTCAAGGGACAAGGGACGTTTCGCACAGATACGCAGTATTTT.